This paragraph reports one T cell receptor beta chain. This clone has more than one count but fewer than ten. Its cognate antigen has yet to be identified. Per-base qualities were not stored, and no clone one base away is much larger. These data originate in a study of neoadjuvant anti-PD-1 for oral cavity cancer (dated by TCRdb to about 2021). Regarding the complete study: Patients mostly received three to four biweekly doses of nivolumab at 3 mg/kg before curative-intent surgical resection. A fourth nivolumab dose was given around day 43 to patients without progression, and definitive surgical resection was performed in those patients on days 50-56. Responders were defined as patients with complete response, partial response or stable disease by RECIST 1.1; non-responders were defined as patients with progression. A roughly 32% response rate was observed in the parent correlative cohort, in which around 12 patients were included. Broader findings and caveats from the paper: Only a few patients per response group were included in the TCR analyses, and the authors called for validation in larger cohorts. Higher pretreatment blood Treg/Th17 ratios correlated with both higher pretreatment blood TCRbeta clonality and lower post-treatment tumor TCRbeta clonality. After neoadjuvant nivolumab, non-responders showed significantly higher T cell clonality (Gini index) in PBMCs than responders did.

The label giving this sample's time point can be read as: after neoadjuvant nivolumab, at surgical resection. None of the patients had received prior systemic or radiation treatment, and all were newly diagnosed with stage II-IVA oral cavity squamous cell carcinoma. The cohort was composed of patients with HPV-negative, locally advanced oral cavity squamous cell carcinoma. No culture maintenance or expansion was done, as the peripheral blood mononuclear cells went straight to analysis. Samples came from a longitudinal correlative study of a single-arm phase II trial of neoadjuvant nivolumab in oral cavity squamous cell carcinoma. Subject-matched pre- and post-treatment PBMCs and tumors from three responders and three non-responders were subjected to genomic DNA-based TCRbeta sequencing. Peripheral blood mononuclear cells were drawn once before nivolumab treatment and a second time after treatment, when surgery took place. The Maxwell RSC DNA from Cells kit was used to isolate genomic DNA from PBMCs.

PBMC libraries used mostly 450 to 500 ng of input genomic DNA for deep sequencing, with six replicates per sample. Following the manufacturer's instructions, the team built TCRbeta libraries using the immunoSEQ hsTCRbeta kit. An Illumina NovaSeq 6000 S4 flow cell was used to sequence the final libraries, which had first been combined to 3 nM. The source study handled its data this way. The immunoSEQ Analyzer handled quality control and preprocessing of the raw data. The analysis was restricted to productive rearrangements, with each unique CDR3 amino acid sequence defining a clonotype. Repertoire clonality was estimated as the Gini-Simpson index, which was computed with the R package tcR. Student's t test was used to compare Gini indices, and Pearson correlation was used to assess associations with tumor size change. This is the immuneACCESS table as TCRdb keeps it, with only in-frame sequences that have V and J called. A part of the clones is gone; compared with another copy, unresolved V genes explain less than half, and the rest is unexplained. The DNA was the basis for D and trimming; V, J and clone size are from that table. The sample yields over 10,000 clones; about 64% were counted once. 2.4% of the sample comes from the top ten.

The CDR3 sequence holds 13 residues, the cysteine and phenylalanine included. The retained sequence is limited to the CDR3, 39 bases, with the frame set at the first base. Based on the germline V gene (reference sequence), the CDR1 and CDR2 sequences are LNHDA and SQIVND. Relative to germline, V is 7 bases shorter and J is 5 bases shorter, with 12 bases between their ends. The material sequenced was PBMCs, taken after nivolumab (anti-PD-1) treatment. The source is a person aged 40 to 85 with oral cavity squamous cell carcinoma. This sequence uses TRBV19 and TRBJ1-5; a tentative D call is TRBD1 (6 bases match). The base sequence is TGTGCCAGTACAGGGGCACCACATCAGCCCCAGCATTTT. It specifies CASTGAPHQPQHF.